A selection of T cell receptor beta chains follows, all from one sample in a study of blood T cell repertoires in COVID-19. Sequenced by immunoSEQ multiplex PCR; TCRdb stores in-frame clones only, minus some. The data contain some 97,000 clones, approximately 86% of them singletons. Sequencing was carried out using PBMCs or T cells enriched from blood (not recorded which). These TCRs come from a woman aged 50 to 65 who had recovered from COVID-19. CDR3s include the opening cysteine and the closing phenylalanine or tryptophan. Fields, in order: J gene, V gene, D gene, CDR3 length, clone size, CDR3 protein, CDR3 DNA. The D gene is left open where the match is weak. Size tells how often a clone was seen (once, few, many) or the class of an expanded clone, and some rows leave it out.

J: TRBJ2-5; V: TRBV5-4; D: TRBD1; length: 15; size: -; CDR3: CASSLGTGVQETQYF; DNA: TGTGCCAGCAGCTTGGGGACAGGGGTGCAAGAGACCCAGTACTTC
J: TRBJ1-5; V: TRBV21-1; D: -; length: 17; size: -; CDR3: CASSKVAGGLSNQPQHF; DNA: TGTGCCAGCAGCAAAGTCGCAGGGGGCTTAAGCAATCAGCCCCAGCATTTT
J: TRBJ2-6; V: TRBV18; D: -; length: 15; size: -; CDR3: CASSSSAPGANVLTF; DNA: TGTGCCAGCTCCTCTAGTGCCCCTGGGGCCAACGTCCTGACTTTC
J: TRBJ2-3; V: TRBV5-4; D: -; length: 17; size: -; CDR3: CASSGGRFGTNTDTQYF; DNA: TGTGCCAGCAGCGGTGGCCGATTCGGGACAAATACAGATACGCAGTATTTT
J: TRBJ2-1; V: TRBV7-9; D: TRBD2; length: 14; size: -; CDR3: CASSFGGRAIEQFF; DNA: TGTGCCAGCAGCTTCGGCGGGAGGGCCATTGAGCAGTTCTTC
J: TRBJ2-1; V: TRBV13; D: TRBD2; length: 18; size: -; CDR3: CASSRGTSGRRLGNEQFF; DNA: TGTGCCAGCAGCCGGGGGACTAGCGGGAGAAGATTGGGGAATGAGCAGTTCTTC
J: TRBJ1-3; V: TRBV28; D: -; length: 15; size: -; CDR3: CASAPGSGSGNTIYF; DNA: TGTGCCAGCGCCCCGGGGAGTGGATCTGGAAACACCATATATTTT
J: TRBJ2-1; V: TRBV27; D: TRBD2; length: 18; size: -; CDR3: CASSLSIKLAGVSNEQFF; DNA: TGTGCCAGCAGTTTATCAATAAAACTAGCGGGAGTCTCGAATGAGCAGTTCTTC
J: TRBJ2-3; V: TRBV27; D: -; length: 15; size: few; CDR3: CASSKGAGYTDTQYF; DNA: TGTGCCAGCAGCAAAGGGGCGGGGTACACAGATACGCAGTATTTT
J: TRBJ1-6; V: TRBV5-1; D: TRBD1; length: 14; size: -; CDR3: CASSRTGANSPLHF; DNA: TGCGCCAGCAGCCGGACAGGAGCAAATTCACCCCTCCACTTT
J: TRBJ1-1; V: TRBV6-5; D: TRBD1; length: 14; size: -; CDR3: CASSGDRGTPEAFF; DNA: TGTGCCAGCAGCGGGGACAGGGGGACGCCTGAAGCTTTCTTT
J: TRBJ1-2; V: TRBV6-5; D: -; length: 13; size: -; CDR3: CASSFGTSYGYTF; DNA: TGTGCCAGCAGTTTTGGGACATCTTATGGCTACACCTTC
J: TRBJ2-1; V: TRBV11-3; D: -; length: 15; size: medium-sized; CDR3: CASSLRGSGYNEQFF; DNA: TGTGCCAGCAGCTTACGAGGGAGTGGCTACAATGAGCAGTTCTTC
J: TRBJ1-2; V: TRBV3-1/TRBV3-2; D: TRBD1; length: 15; size: -; CDR3: CASSQTGTGVYGYTF; DNA: TGTGCCAGCAGCCAAACCGGGACAGGGGTGTATGGCTACACCTTC
J: TRBJ1-4; V: TRBV6-6; D: -; length: 15; size: -; CDR3: CASRPTTGLNEKLFF; DNA: TGTGCCAGCAGACCAACGACAGGCCTTAATGAAAAACTGTTTTTT
J: TRBJ1-2; V: TRBV2; D: -; length: 14; size: -; CDR3: CASSVGRGKYGYTF; DNA: TGTGCCAGCAGTGTCGGCAGGGGAAAGTATGGCTACACCTTC
J: TRBJ1-5; V: TRBV19; D: -; length: 13; size: -; CDR3: CASSIGGNQPQHF; DNA: TGTGCCAGTAGTATCGGAGGCAATCAGCCCCAGCATTTT
J: TRBJ1-2; V: TRBV28; D: -; length: 13; size: -; CDR3: CASLGGTFYGYTF; DNA: TGTGCTAGTTTAGGGGGTACATTCTATGGCTACACCTTC
J: TRBJ2-3; V: TRBV9; D: TRBD1; length: 15; size: -; CDR3: CASSVGQGVTDTQYF; DNA: TGTGCCAGCAGCGTGGGACAGGGGGTGACAGATACGCAGTATTTT
J: TRBJ2-7; V: TRBV2; D: -; length: 13; size: -; CDR3: CASSVQGPYEQYF; DNA: TGTGCCAGCAGTGTCCAGGGGCCCTACGAGCAGTACTTC
J: TRBJ2-7; V: TRBV28; D: TRBD1; length: 14; size: -; CDR3: CASSSRTGYYEQYF; DNA: TGTGCCAGCAGTTCCAGGACAGGTTACTACGAGCAGTACTTC